This T cell receptor (beta chain) is from a study of identical twins (dated by TCRdb to 2016 to 2017). As for the study more broadly: To test whether fetal clonotypes persist, the study used deep sequencing on TCR alpha and beta repertoires from monozygotic twins, unrelated adults of various ages, and cord blood. To rule out contamination, the twin experiments were replicated at different times with different library preparation protocols. Findings and caveats that apply to the study as a whole: In monozygotic twins, out-of-frame TCR alpha sharing was systematically underestimated by recombination models, although the models agreed with sharing between unrelated individuals. Out-of-frame TCR alpha sequences shared between twins showed an excess of low generation-probability sequences compared with coincidental sharing between unrelated individuals. Fewer insertions were carried by abundant cord blood beta clonotypes; a weaker similar trend was observed in young adult naive repertoires, while no such trend was observed in memory repertoires. Conclusions relied on cross-sectional statistical analysis, since the same donors could not be followed over many years. Excess twin sharing in beta out-of-frame sequences was weaker because fewer shared sequences lowered the signal-to-noise ratio. Invariant T cells such as MAIT and iNKT could partly confound zero-insertion analyses, although diverse VJ usage argued against such confounding for most clonotypes.

Every donor was a healthy Caucasian. Three pairs of female monozygotic twins, all aged about 18 to 29 years, were included in the twin cohort. CD4+ and CD8+ T cell populations were isolated with positive isolation kits from Invitrogen. Per the germline V gene (reference sequence), DFQATT is the CDR1 and SNEGSKA is the CDR2. The CDR3 runs 12 amino acids, cysteine and phenylalanine included. The only DNA kept is the CDR3, 36 bases in frame from the first base. The junction shows trimming of 3 bases on V and 1 base on J, plus 6 bases between the germline ends. Preparation of the library involved 5' RACE. Sequencing relied on an Illumina HiSeq 2000. A universal primer binding site was introduced by template switching, and a unique molecular identifier was present in the final cDNA, enabling accurate counting of TCR cDNA molecules. Specific primers in the conserved constant-segment region were used to synthesize first-strand cDNA for TCR alpha and beta chains. To control for contamination, every cDNA library carried two barcodes: a SMART-Mk sample barcode plus Illumina barcodes. TruSeq adapter sequences, together with Illumina sample barcodes, were added in two successive PCR steps. The Illumina HiSeq platform was used with custom primers to sequence TCR alpha and beta cDNA libraries. Regarding the original processing steps: Raw reads were processed with MiGEC to extract unique molecular identifiers, and MiXCR was used to determine CDR3 positions. Recombination models were inferred per individual with the repgenHMM and IGoR tools using an EM algorithm. The tcR package in R was used for shared clonotype analysis, with sharing normalized by the product of cloneset sizes. Out-of-frame nonproductive sequences were analyzed to study raw recombination free of thymic and clonal selection effects. Using fastp trimming at Q25 and MiXCR clonotype assembly, TCRdb reanalyzed the public sequencing data and kept in-frame beta chains. Each CDR3 protein appears once, grouped with its most common genes and DNA. Clone size and V and J calls follow TCRdb, not the original study. The table for this sample lists 510,000 or so distinct CDR3 sequences; 12% to 15% of them were counted only once. The ten largest clones add up to around 0.4% of the sample.

Note on this clonotype: Its binding antigen is unknown. The input lacks base qualities; no much larger clone sits a single base away.

The same data also went into a second study, on yellow fever vaccine responses in identical twins. The second study's authors report: The authors reported that the T cell response to vaccination in identical twins appeared partly convergent and partly personalized. In the study, vaccine-responding T cell clones were precisely tracked in identical twins.

The sample consisted of CD4+ T cells sorted from blood. The clonotype was recovered from a woman aged 18 to 35 in good health. The rearrangement joined TRBV20-1 to TRBJ1-2, and the D gene may be TRBD1, 5 bases matching. The CDR3 protein sequence reads: CSARTVNYGYTF. In nucleotide form, the sequence is TGCAGTGCTAGGACAGTTAACTATGGCTACACCTTC.